This T cell receptor beta chain was found in a study of cytomegalovirus exposure and HLA in healthy donors. Study-wide context: Previous work identified roughly 120 million unique TCR beta sequences from around 180 million T cells.

The primer mix had 60 Vbeta and 13 Jbeta primers. Measured with immunoSEQ multiplex PCR; TCRdb has only the in-frame clones, and not every one. Of around 110,000 clones detected, 55% to 85% appear once; the ten largest clones hold 7% to 8%. In regard to this clone: Its matching antigen is unknown.

Study-wide points: Segments of the TCR beta V type were, in most cases, productive about 90% or about 30% of the time in an earlier analysis. For presence/absence analyses, sequencing depth was assumed to be roughly uniform across donors. A reported reduction in N-insertions relative to the approximately 640-donor mean was seen in an Asian-associated ancestry cluster in a later analysis.

This receptor was taken from a man aged 25 to 40 in good health and CMV-seronegative. The sample was PBMCs.

This chain's CDR3 is CASSEGLAGNSRELFF. CDR3 in DNA: TGTGCCAGCAGTGAAGGATTAGCGGGAAACAGCAGGGAGCTGTTTTTT. The chain combines TRBV2 with TRBJ2-2; TRBD2 agrees at 8 bases. V was clipped by 1 base and J by 9 bases; unmatched bases: 10. The length of the CDR3 is 16 residues. Germline values: CDR1 SNHLY, CDR2 FYNNEI.